This passage covers 32 T cell receptor beta chains from one sample sequenced in a study of control samples from healthy donors and cancer patients. Data came from immunoSEQ multiplex PCR; TCRdb stores just in-frame clones and leaves some out. The sample gives approximately 210,000 clones, about 89% of which show up once; less than 2% is in the top ten. Sample: blood. These receptors were taken from a man aged 25-40 years in good health.

This chain uses TRBV21-1 with TRBJ1-2. TRBV21-1 represents a pseudogene. There are 15 residues in the CDR3. The CDR3 loop is CATSGTSGEGDGYTF. CDR3 DNA: TGTGCCACCTCCGGGACGTCGGGGGAAGGGGATGGCTACACCTTC.

This chain uses TRBV9 with TRBJ2-3, with D tentatively TRBD2 (7 bases). CDR1 is SGDLS and CDR2 is YYNGEE in the germline V gene. This CDR3 contains 20 residues. Trimming removed 3 bases from V and 2 bases from J, with 28 bases in between. The CDR3 nucleotides read TGTGCCAGCAGCGGGCGTCAAGGACTAGGGAGGGGGGGCCCCACAGATACGCAGTATTTT. Protein: CASSGRQGLGRGGPTDTQYF. Based on the CDR3 plus reference TRBV9 and TRBJ2-3, the full variable domain is DSGVTQTPKHLITATGQRVTLRCSPRSGDLSVYWYQQSLDQGLQFLIQYYNGEERAKGNILERFSAQQFPDLHSELNLSSLELGDSALYFCASSGRQGLGRGGPTDTQYFGPGTRLTVL.

The CDR3 nucleotides are TGCGCCAGCAGCTTGGAGGTATCCGGTACCTACGAGCAGTACTTC. This encodes CASSLEVSGTYEQYF. This chain connects TRBV5-1 to TRBJ2-7; D call uncertain. This CDR3 region has 15 residues. V shed 0 bases and J shed 2 bases, with 12 bases lying between them. Germline lookup yields CDR1 SGHRS and CDR2 YFSETQ.

The rearrangement links TRBV11-2 to TRBJ1-1; D remains unclear. Germline loops: CDR1 SGHAT, CDR2 FQNNGV. Trimming removed 7 bases at V and 0 bases at J, with 21 bases between. This CDR3 has 17 residues. This chain's CDR3 is CASTSSRPAPMNTEAFF. The DNA for the CDR3 is TGTGCCAGCACCTCCTCTCGGCCGGCCCCCATGAACACTGAAGCTTTCTTT.

V is TRBV7-9 and J is TRBJ2-7; D is possibly TRBD1 (5 bases). Germline V gene data show CDR1 as SEHNR and CDR2 as FQNEAQ (reference sequence). The V gene lost 1 base and the J gene lost 2 bases, with 12 bases spanning the gap. This CDR3 has 15 residues. The CDR3, as DNA: TGTGCCAGCAGCTTAGAGGGGTGGATGACCTACGAGCAGTACTTC. This gives the protein CASSLEGWMTYEQYF.

The J gene is TRBJ1-6, the V gene TRBV6-4, with D perhaps TRBD1 (6 bases). The CDR3 is made up of 13 amino acids. The V gene lost 6 bases and the J gene lost 10 bases, with 13 bases spanning the gap. The germline CDR1 and CDR2 sequences are MRHNA and SNTAGT. The CDR3 nucleotides are TGTGCCAGCAGGCGGGCCCAGGGGTCACCCCTCCACTTT. Protein product: CASRRAQGSPLHF.

In this sample, this clone turned up once. The chain joins TRBV3-1 (or the pseudogene TRBV3-2) to TRBJ1-1, with unresolved D. The CDR3 is made up of 13 amino acids. Germline CDR1 and CDR2: LGHDT and YNNKEL (reference sequence). The V and J ends lost 0 bases and 6 bases respectively, with 8 bases between them. DNA of the CDR3: TGTGCCAGCAGCCAAGAGGGCTCTCCTGAAGCTTTCTTT. This translates into CASSQEGSPEAFF.

V gene TRBV7-7 combines with J gene TRBJ2-3, with D possibly matching TRBD2 (6 bases). The V gene lost 5 bases and the J gene lost 0 bases, with 24 bases spanning the gap. In germline, CDR1 is SSHAT, CDR2 FNYEAQ (reference sequence). The CDR3 totals 19 residues. The CDR3 loop is CASSHSPRTRGTSTDTQYF. Here the CDR3 DNA reads TGTGCCAGCAGCCATTCCCCTCGAACCCGGGGGACTAGCACAGATACGCAGTATTTT.

The table lists this clone with a few counts. The chain recombines TRBV2 with TRBJ1-2; TRBD1 aligns across 8 bases. With V trimmed by 11 bases and J by 1 base, 9 bases remained unmatched. This CDR3 is built from 14 residues. Germline lookup yields CDR1 SNHLY and CDR2 FYNNEI. The CDR3 region is CAGRTDRDNYGYTF. In nucleotides, the CDR3 is TGTGCCGGAAGAACGGACAGGGATAACTATGGCTACACCTTC.

CDR3 sequence: CASSFDNYGYTF. The CDR3, as DNA: TGTGCCAGCAGCTTCGATAACTATGGCTACACCTTC. The chain combines TRBV5-8 with TRBJ1-2, with D hard to call. The CDR3 is 12 residues long. Germline V gives CDR1 SGHTS, CDR2 YDEGEE. V lost 2 bases to trimming and J lost 1 base, with 3 bases between them.

The chain recombines TRBV27 with TRBJ2-7, with TRBD1 identical over 9 bases. CDR1 and CDR2 (germline): MNHEY, SMNVEV (reference sequence). V lost 1 base, J lost 7 bases, and 8 bases stayed unmatched. There are 15 residues in the CDR3. The CDR3 is CASSLYTGGSGEQYF. Here the CDR3 DNA reads TGTGCCAGCAGTTTATATACAGGGGGCTCAGGAGAGCAGTACTTC.

The chain has TRBV6-2 or TRBV6-3 and TRBJ2-5; D may be TRBD2 (5 bases). The V end was cut by 2 bases, the J end by 5 bases, with 15 bases between. CDR1 and CDR2 from the germline V gene are MNHEY and SVGEGT. This CDR3 spans 15 amino acids. CDR3 in DNA: TGTGCCAGCAGTTACGACGACCCTTGGAGGGAGACCCAGTACTTC. Residues: CASSYDDPWRETQYF.

This clone was observed a single time. This sequence joins TRBV6-1 and TRBJ1-3; D possibly corresponds to TRBD1 (6 bases). The V gene's germline CDR1 is MNHNS and CDR2 SASEGT. The CDR3 is 16 amino acids. V was shortened by 3 bases and J by 0 bases, with 12 bases between the two germline ends. CDR3 residues: CASSDGLGASGNTIYF. CDR3 nucleotides: TGTGCCAGCAGTGACGGGTTGGGGGCCTCTGGAAACACCATATATTTT.

The count of this clone is one. This sequence joins TRBV6-1 and TRBJ2-1, with TRBD1 matching over 7 bases. J was trimmed by 12 bases and V by 2 bases; bases with no gene match: 7. Per the germline V gene, CDR1 is MNHNS and CDR2 is SASEGT. The CDR3 totals 13 residues. This CDR3 reads CASSESRRQGQFF. CDR3 nucleotide sequence: TGTGCCAGCAGTGAAAGTCGGAGACAGGGGCAGTTCTTC.

The V call is TRBV7-9, the J call TRBJ2-7; D is perhaps TRBD1 or TRBD2 (6 bases each). CDR1 and CDR2 from the germline V gene are SEHNR and FQNEAQ (reference sequence). Trimming left V 5 bases short and J 3 bases short, with 14 bases between. The length of the CDR3 is 14 residues. DNA for the CDR3: TGTGCCAGCAGCGCTAGGGGGGCAGTCTACGAGCAGTACTTC. This gives the protein CASSARGAVYEQYF.

The rearrangement joins TRBV30 to TRBJ2-3; 8 bases fit TRBD2. The CDR3 runs to 15 residues. V trimming: 2 bases; J trimming: 3 bases; junction bases outside the gene matches: 7. Germline V lookup: CDR1 GTSNPN, CDR2 SVGIG (reference sequence). The CDR3 protein is CAWSSPAGETDTQYF. CDR3 in DNA: TGTGCCTGGAGTTCCCCAGCGGGGGAAACAGATACGCAGTATTTT.

The chain uses TRBV10-2 and TRBJ2-3; D call uncertain. The CDR3 consists of 12 residues. The V gene lost 8 bases and the J gene lost 1 base, with 7 bases spanning the gap. Germline loops: CDR1 WSHSY, CDR2 SAAADI. CDR3 loop: CASAPRTDTQYF. The CDR3 nucleotides are TGCGCCAGCGCTCCACGCACAGATACGCAGTATTTT.

As DNA, the CDR3 is TGTGCCAGCTCACCAAGCCTAGCGGGGTACAATGAGCAGTTCTTC. Translated, it gives CASSPSLAGYNEQFF. The chain carries TRBV18 and TRBJ2-1; 9 bases map to TRBD2. V shed 2 bases, J shed 4 bases, and the junction held 3 bases outside the gene matches. Germline lookup yields CDR1 KGHSH and CDR2 LQKENI. The length of the CDR3 is 15 residues.

V and J are TRBV3-1 (or the pseudogene TRBV3-2) and TRBJ1-4, with 10 bases fitting TRBD1. Germline trimming cut 4 bases from V and 7 bases from J; bases unmatched to any gene: 6. Per germline, CDR1 LGHDT and CDR2 YNNKEL (reference sequence). The CDR3 runs to 15 residues. CDR3 amino acids: CASSRQGARGEKLFF. CDR3 sequence (DNA): TGTGCCAGCAGCCGACAGGGGGCAAGGGGTGAAAAACTGTTTTTT.

This chain joins TRBV9 and TRBJ2-1; 8 bases agree with TRBD2. Trimming removed 4 bases from V and 6 bases from J; junction bases left unmatched: 15. The CDR3 length is 17 residues. Per the germline V gene, CDR1 is SGDLS and CDR2 is YYNGEE. CDR3 protein: CASSPPPTGGPPNEQFF. In DNA, the CDR3 is TGTGCCAGCAGCCCTCCCCCTACGGGGGGGCCCCCCAATGAGCAGTTCTTC.

The chain recombines TRBV27 with TRBJ1-6, with D maybe TRBD1 (6 bases). Trimming shortened V by 3 bases and J by 5 bases, and 14 bases separated the two germline ends. The germline V gene has CDR1 MNHEY and CDR2 SMNVEV (reference sequence). The length of the CDR3 is 16 residues. The CDR3 reads CASSFRSGGNNSPLHF. CDR3 DNA: TGTGCCAGCAGTTTTCGGTCCGGGGGCAATAATTCACCCCTCCACTTT.

This clone has a single count. This chain uses TRBV7-8 with TRBJ1-5, with D unclear. The germline V gene encodes CDR1 SGHVS and CDR2 FQNEAQ. Trimming removed 1 base from V and 0 bases from J, with 16 bases in between. The CDR3 is 18 residues long. DNA of the CDR3: TGTGCCAGCAGCTTAGAATTTGCAGGAATATATAGCAATCAGCCCCAGCATTTT. This codes for CASSLEFAGIYSNQPQHF.

The V and J genes are TRBV2 and TRBJ1-5; D remains ambiguous. There are 14 residues in the CDR3. Germline V gives CDR1 SNHLY, CDR2 FYNNEI. V was clipped by 8 bases and J by 7 bases, with 18 bases between them. CDR3 in amino acids: CASRTLEGGQPQHF. The CDR3 DNA reads TGTGCCAGCCGTACCCTCGAGGGCGGGCAGCCCCAGCATTTT.

The chain has TRBV24-1 and TRBJ2-1; perhaps D is TRBD1 or TRBD2 (7 bases each). The CDR3 contains 16 residues. The V gene lost 0 bases and the J gene lost 4 bases, with 12 bases spanning the gap. The germline gives CDR1 KGHDR, CDR2 SFDVKD. The CDR3 DNA sequence: TGTGCCACCAGTGATTTGTCAGGGGGGGCATACAATGAGCAGTTCTTC. It is translated as CATSDLSGGAYNEQFF.

A single count supports this clone. The chain has TRBV7-2 and TRBJ1-4, with D possibly matching TRBD1 (5 bases). Trimming left V 5 bases short and J 10 bases short, with 11 bases between. The germline V gene encodes CDR1 SGHTA and CDR2 FQGNSA. The CDR3 covers 12 residues. The CDR3 bases are TGTGCCAGCAGCACAACGGGGGTAAAACTGTTTTTT. It yields the protein CASSTTGVKLFF.

This chain connects TRBV5-1 to TRBJ2-1; 7 positions match TRBD2. The trim removed 1 base at V and 7 bases at J, leaving 8 bases unmatched. This CDR3 has 15 amino acids. The germline gives CDR1 SGHRS, CDR2 YFSETQ. As DNA, the CDR3 is TGCGCCAGCAGCTTGCAGGGCGGGGGAATGAATGAGCAGTTCTTC. It is translated as CASSLQGGGMNEQFF. The full variable domain, rest sourced from reference TRBV5-1 and TRBJ2-1, is KAGVTQTPRYLIKTRGQQVTLSCSPISGHRSVSWYQQTPGQGLQFLFEYFSETQRNKGNFPGRFSGRQFSNSRSEMNVSTLELGDSALYLCASSLQGGGMNEQFFGPGTRLTVL.

This CDR3 is CASRQSYGYTF. The CDR3 nucleotides read TGTGCCAGTCGACAGTCCTATGGCTACACCTTC. V usage is TRBV6-5 and J usage is TRBJ1-2; TRBD1 might be the D (5 bases). V shed 9 bases and J shed 4 bases, with 9 bases lying between them. CDR3 length equals 11 residues. Germline V lookup: CDR1 MNHEY, CDR2 SVGAGI.

This clone appeared once. The V call is TRBV6-5, the J call TRBJ1-2, with D uncertain. V was pared by 8 bases and J by 0 bases, with 10 bases between. CDR1 and CDR2 from the germline V gene are MNHEY and SVGAGI. This CDR3 contains 13 residues. CDR3 DNA: TGTGCCAGCTCGGGGTCTGCTAACTATGGCTACACCTTC. It is translated as CASSGSANYGYTF.

This clone was counted between two and nine times. The chain recombines TRBV4-1 with TRBJ2-3; TRBD2 agrees at 10 bases. The CDR3 length is 17 residues. Germline CDR1 is MGHRA and CDR2 is YSYEKL. The V segment lost 3 bases and the J segment 5 bases; nucleotides outside the gene matches: 11. CDR3 nucleotide sequence: TGCGCCAGCAGCCAGGAAGTAGCGGGGGGACCGAGAGATACGCAGTATTTT. Its translation is CASSQEVAGGPRDTQYF.

This chain connects TRBV6-5 to TRBJ2-2; 11 bases are shared with TRBD2. Unmatched junction bases numbered 4, after V lost 2 bases and J lost 8 bases. The CDR3 loop spans 15 amino acids. Germline V gene lookup returns CDR1 MNHEY and CDR2 SVGAGI. CDR3 loop: CASSYVLAGGGELFF. CDR3 coding DNA: TGTGCCAGCAGTTACGTCCTAGCGGGGGGAGGGGAGCTGTTTTTT.

J is TRBJ2-3 and V is TRBV6-2 or TRBV6-3; 13 nucleotides match TRBD2. CDR3 length: 17 residues. V dropped 0 bases and J dropped 4; count of bases not matched to a gene: 4. Germline V gene sequence: CDR1 MNHEY, CDR2 SVGEGT. The CDR3 DNA sequence: TGTGCCAGCAGTTACTCTAAACTAGCGGGGGGGCCAGATACGCAGTATTTT. Its protein product is CASSYSKLAGGPDTQYF.

This chain joins TRBV29-1 and TRBJ2-2; 10 bases are shared with TRBD1. The V gene end was trimmed by 7 bases and the J gene end by 1 base; junction bases not matched to a gene: 12. Germline-derived CDR1 and CDR2 are SQVTM and ANQGSEA. The CDR3 totals 17 residues. The CDR3 sequence is CSAGPQTGGMNTGELFF. The CDR3 coding sequence is TGCAGCGCCGGGCCCCAGACAGGGGGCATGAACACCGGGGAGCTGTTTTTT.